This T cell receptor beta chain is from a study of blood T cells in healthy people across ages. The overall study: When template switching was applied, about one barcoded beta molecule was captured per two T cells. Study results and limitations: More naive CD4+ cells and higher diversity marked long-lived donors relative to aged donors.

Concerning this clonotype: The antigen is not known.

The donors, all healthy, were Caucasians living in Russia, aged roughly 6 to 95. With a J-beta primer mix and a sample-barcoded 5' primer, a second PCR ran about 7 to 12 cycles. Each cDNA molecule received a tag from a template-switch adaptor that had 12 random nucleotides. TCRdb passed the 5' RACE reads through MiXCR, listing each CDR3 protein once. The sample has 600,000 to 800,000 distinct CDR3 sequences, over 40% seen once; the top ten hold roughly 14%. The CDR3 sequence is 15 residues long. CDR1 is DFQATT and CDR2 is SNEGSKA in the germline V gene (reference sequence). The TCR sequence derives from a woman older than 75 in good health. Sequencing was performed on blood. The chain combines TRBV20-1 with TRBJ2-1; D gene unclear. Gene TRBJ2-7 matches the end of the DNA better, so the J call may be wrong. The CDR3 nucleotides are TGCAGTGCTCTCGACGGTCAGGACGCCTACTACGAGCAGTACTTC. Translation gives CSALDGQDAYYEQYF.